This TCR beta chain was obtained from a study of blood T cell repertoires in COVID-19. In the study overall: The origin of the acute and convalescent COVID-19 samples was the United States, Italy and Spain.

The data were produced by immunoSEQ multiplex PCR, yet TCRdb's version contains in-frame clones alone and is incomplete. The sample includes a few hundred thousand clones, 70% to 90% seen only once; the top ten take around 4.5%. This sequence originates from a woman between 40 and 50 years old with acute COVID-19. The sample consisted of PBMCs or T cells enriched from blood (not recorded which).

DNA for the CDR3: TGTGCCAGTAGCATGTCGACATATGGCTACACCTTC. Protein: CASSMSTYGYTF. This chain joins TRBV19 and TRBJ1-2; no clear D. V lost 6 bases to trimming and J lost 5 bases, with 10 bases between them. The CDR3 loop spans 12 amino acids. Germline V CDR1 and CDR2: LNHDA, SQIVND (reference sequence). The entire variable domain, with the rest obtained from reference TRBV19 and TRBJ1-2, is as follows: DGGITQSPKYLFRKEGQNVTLSCEQNLNHDAMYWYRQDPGQGLRLIYYSQIVNDFQKGDIAEGYSVSREKKESFPLTVTSAQKNPTAFYLCASSMSTYGYTFGSGTRLTVV.